This entry is about one TCR beta chain. The specificity of this receptor is unknown. One base away there is no much larger clone; base qualities are not given. The data originate from a study of shared clonotypes between healthy human individuals (dated by TCRdb to the early 2020s). Some background on the complete study: A couple of women and a few men aged 18 to 49 years were included in the cohort. For each donor, three plates each were used for CD4 naive and CD4 memory, two plates were used for CD8 naive, and one plate was used for CD8 memory. The study deeply sequenced blood TCR repertoires of five healthy adults to estimate repertoire size and the extent of clonotype sharing between individuals. Different laboratories and diverse techniques were used to prepare libraries and sequence TCR repertoires, to increase sequencing depth and limit assay-specific biases. Per donor, leukapheresis produced somewhere between about 0.85 and 10 billion PBMCs.

Using the deep immunoSEQ assay, multiplex PCR amplified TCR CDR3 regions from genomic DNA. For each cell subset, the extracted genomic DNA was distributed evenly across all wells of several immunoSEQ 96-well plates, and each plate served as one replicate. For sorted subsets, approximately 200 ng of genomic DNA, equivalent to 25,000 to 35,000 T cell genomes, went into each replicate PCR. Purified libraries were quantified with a Qubit 3.0 fluorometer, sized on a Bioanalyzer 2100, and re-quantified with the KAPA Library Quantification kit. Every immunoSEQ 96-well plate was sequenced on a dedicated single-read 150-cycle Illumina NextSeq 550 flow cell. The published analysis was carried out like this. Because only junctional sequences without quality scores were contained in the immunoSEQ output, filtering matching that applied to full-length reads could not be performed. To assign V/J genes and CDR3, sequences were annotated using PyIR, a Python wrapper for IgBLAST v1.9, with IMGT germline references. Any read was removed if the V/J assignment was weak (E-value above 1e-6), the CDR3 was missing, or the read contained stop codons, out-of-frame junctions, or ambiguous translated residues. A V3J clonotype was defined by an identical inferred V gene, J gene, and CDR3 amino acid sequence. Percentage overlap between repertoires was calculated by dividing the number of shared unique clonotypes by the size of the smaller repertoire. Richness of each repertoire was evaluated using RTK rarefaction, the Chao1 estimator, and Recon v2.1 estimates of unobserved clonotypes. OLGA was used to compute generation probabilities for all TCRbeta clonotypes that the gDNA method yielded from a handful of donors. TCRdb carries this immuneACCESS record with in-frame sequences only. Its versions omit some clonotypes, under half of them owing to an unresolved V gene in the studies checked, with the rest unexplained. V and J calls and clone size are those listed in that table; D and trimming were worked out from the DNA. The sample table records about 580,000 clones; about 98% of these occur just once. The ten largest clones represent 0.3% of the sample.

CD8 naive samples consisted of CD45RO-negative cells that were positively selected for CCR7, yielding a CD45RA+CCR7+ population without TemRA cells. The donors were healthy, HIV-negative adults who had no recently reported acute infections or vaccinations. Only Caucasian adults living in Nashville, Tennessee, USA were represented among the donors. Blood was obtained by leukapheresis, after which PBMCs were separated by Ficoll-Histopaque density gradient centrifugation and cryopreserved in liquid nitrogen vapor phase. Analytical flow cytometry was used to check the purity and quantity of every magnetically sorted T cell population. Each sorted fraction had its genomic DNA isolated and then quantified by UV absorbance on a Nanodrop 2000c. Per the germline V gene, SGHRS is the CDR1 and YFSETQ is the CDR2. There are 14 amino acids in the CDR3, from cysteine to phenylalanine inclusive. Only CDR3 DNA remains: 42 bases, in frame from the first base. Trimming removed 1 base from V and 6 bases from J; the gene matches leave 6 bases unexplained.

Broader findings and caveats from the paper: Higher generation probabilities were observed for clonotypes shared by all four sorted-subset donors than for non-shared clonotypes. Even with the large sequencing depth, rarefaction of the sorted-subset datasets indicated that sequencing was incomplete. Naive subsets generally had larger estimated clonotype richness than memory subsets. Sampling was restricted to blood, and TCR repertoires in tissue are likely to differ from TCR repertoires in blood. About 5% of naive CD4, 3.5% of naive CD8, 2.3% of memory CD4, and 0.35% to 0.5% of memory CD8 clonotypes were shared across several donors. Pairwise subsampling led to the expectation that sequencing depth would affect the degree of clonotype sharing among donors. The genetic and exposure-history diversity represented was limited by the small number of donors.

The receptor chain draws on TRBV5-1 and TRBJ1-1; TRBD1 lines up with 7 middle nucleotides. The sequencing sample was made of naive CD8+ T cells sorted from blood. The meaning of the sample's cell subset or site label: CD45RA+CCR7+. The TCR comes from a young man in good health. The CDR3 region: CASSLTGEVAEAFF. The DNA sequence is given as TGCGCCAGCAGCTTGACAGGGGAGGTCGCTGAAGCTTTCTTT.